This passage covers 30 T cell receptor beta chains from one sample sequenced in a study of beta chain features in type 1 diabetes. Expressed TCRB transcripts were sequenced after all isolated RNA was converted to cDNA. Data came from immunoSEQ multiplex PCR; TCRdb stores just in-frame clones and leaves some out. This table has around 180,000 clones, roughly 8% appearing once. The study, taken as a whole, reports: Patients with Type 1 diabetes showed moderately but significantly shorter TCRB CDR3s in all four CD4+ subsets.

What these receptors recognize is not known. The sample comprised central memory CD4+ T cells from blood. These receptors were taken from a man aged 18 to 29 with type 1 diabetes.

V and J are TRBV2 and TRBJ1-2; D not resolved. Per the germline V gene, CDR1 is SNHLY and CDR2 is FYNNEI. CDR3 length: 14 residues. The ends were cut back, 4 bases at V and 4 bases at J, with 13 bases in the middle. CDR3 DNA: TGTGCCAGCAGTGCCCCAGGAGGACTCTATGGCTACACCTTC. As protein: CASSAPGGLYGYTF.

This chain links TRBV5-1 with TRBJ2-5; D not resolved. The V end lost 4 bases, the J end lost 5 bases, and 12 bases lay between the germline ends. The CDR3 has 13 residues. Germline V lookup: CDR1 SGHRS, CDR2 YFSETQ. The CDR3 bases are TGCGCCAGCAGCCTCAGGTTTGGGGAGACCCAGTACTTC. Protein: CASSLRFGETQYF. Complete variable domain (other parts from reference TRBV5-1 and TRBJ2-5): KAGVTQTPRYLIKTRGQQVTLSCSPISGHRSVSWYQQTPGQGLQFLFEYFSETQRNKGNFPGRFSGRQFSNSRSEMNVSTLELGDSALYLCASSLRFGETQYFGPGTRLLVL.

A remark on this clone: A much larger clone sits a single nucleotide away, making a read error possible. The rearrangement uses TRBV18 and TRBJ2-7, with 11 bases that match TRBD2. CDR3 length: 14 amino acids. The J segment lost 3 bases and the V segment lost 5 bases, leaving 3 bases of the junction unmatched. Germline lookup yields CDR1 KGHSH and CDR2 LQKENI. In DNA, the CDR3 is TGTGCCAGCTCAGCGGGACTAGCGGTCTACGAGCAGTACTTC. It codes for CASSAGLAVYEQYF.

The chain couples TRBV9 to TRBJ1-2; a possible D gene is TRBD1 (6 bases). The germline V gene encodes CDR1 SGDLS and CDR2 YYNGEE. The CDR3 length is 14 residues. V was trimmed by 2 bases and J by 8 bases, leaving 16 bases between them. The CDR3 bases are TGTGCCAGCAGCGTCGAGGGCAGGGGCGAGGGCTACACCTTC. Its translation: CASSVEGRGEGYTF.

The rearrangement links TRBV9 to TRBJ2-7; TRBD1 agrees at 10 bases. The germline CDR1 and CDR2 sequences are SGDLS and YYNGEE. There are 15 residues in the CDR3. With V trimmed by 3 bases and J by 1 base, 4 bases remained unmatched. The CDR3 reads CASSEGQGWSYEQYF. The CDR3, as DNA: TGTGCCAGCAGCGAGGGACAGGGGTGGTCCTACGAGCAGTACTTC.

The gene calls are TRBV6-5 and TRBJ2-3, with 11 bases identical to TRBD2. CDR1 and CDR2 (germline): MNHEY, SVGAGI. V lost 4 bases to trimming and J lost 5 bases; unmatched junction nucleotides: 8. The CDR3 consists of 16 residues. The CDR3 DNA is TGTGCCAGCAGTTCACTAGCGGGAGTGTTGAAAGATACGCAGTATTTT. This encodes CASSSLAGVLKDTQYF.

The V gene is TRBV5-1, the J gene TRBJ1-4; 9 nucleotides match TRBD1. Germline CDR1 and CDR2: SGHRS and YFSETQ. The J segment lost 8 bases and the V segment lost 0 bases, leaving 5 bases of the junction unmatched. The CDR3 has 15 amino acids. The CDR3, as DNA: TGCGCCAGCAGCTTGGCACCGGGACAGGGCGAAAAACTGTTTTTT. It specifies CASSLAPGQGEKLFF.

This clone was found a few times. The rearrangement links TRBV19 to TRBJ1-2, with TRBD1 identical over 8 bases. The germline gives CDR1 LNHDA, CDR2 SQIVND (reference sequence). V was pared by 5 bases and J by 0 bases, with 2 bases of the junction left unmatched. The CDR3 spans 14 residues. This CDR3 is CASSRDRTNYGYTF. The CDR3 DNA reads TGTGCCAGTAGTCGGGACAGGACTAACTATGGCTACACCTTC.

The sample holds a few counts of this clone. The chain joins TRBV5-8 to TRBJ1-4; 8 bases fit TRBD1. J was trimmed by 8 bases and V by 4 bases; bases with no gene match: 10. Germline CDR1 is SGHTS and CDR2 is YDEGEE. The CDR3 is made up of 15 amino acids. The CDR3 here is CASSAGQGFNEKLFF. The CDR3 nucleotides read TGTGCCAGCAGCGCCGGACAGGGTTTTAACGAAAAACTGTTTTTT.

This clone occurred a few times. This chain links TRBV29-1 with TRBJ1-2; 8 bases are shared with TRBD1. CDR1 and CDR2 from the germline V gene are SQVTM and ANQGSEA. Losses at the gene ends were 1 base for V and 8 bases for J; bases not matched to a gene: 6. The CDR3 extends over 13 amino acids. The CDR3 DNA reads TGCAGCGTTGAAGGACAGGGGTTAGTCGGCTACACCTTC. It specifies CSVEGQGLVGYTF.

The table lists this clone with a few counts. The CDR3 protein is CASSVPGGGTQYF. The CDR3 DNA reads as TGTGCCAGCAGCGTGCCGGGGGGCGGGACCCAGTACTTC. This sequence joins TRBV7-2 and TRBJ2-5; the D gene is possibly TRBD2 (7 bases). Germline V gene lookup returns CDR1 SGHTA and CDR2 FQGNSA. The germline V and J ends were trimmed by 5 bases and 7 bases, with 14 bases remaining between them. The CDR3 extends over 13 amino acids.

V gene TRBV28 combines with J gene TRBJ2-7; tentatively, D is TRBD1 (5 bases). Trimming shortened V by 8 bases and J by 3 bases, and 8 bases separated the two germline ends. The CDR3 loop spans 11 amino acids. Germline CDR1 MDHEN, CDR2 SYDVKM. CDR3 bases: TGTGCCAGCTGTAGGGGCTACGAGCAGTACTTC. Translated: CASCRGYEQYF. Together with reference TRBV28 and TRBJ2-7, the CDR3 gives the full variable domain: DVKVTQSSRYLVKRTGEKVFLECVQDMDHENMFWYRQDPGLGLRLIYFSYDVKMKEKGDIPEGYSVSREKKERFSLILESASTNQTSMYLCASCRGYEQYFGPGTRLTVT.

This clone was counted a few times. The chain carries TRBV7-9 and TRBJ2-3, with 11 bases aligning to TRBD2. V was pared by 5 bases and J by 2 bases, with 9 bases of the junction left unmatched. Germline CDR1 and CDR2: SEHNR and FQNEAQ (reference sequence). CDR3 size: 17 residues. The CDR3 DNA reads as TGTGCCAGCAGCCCAACCCGGACTAGCGGGTCCACAGATACGCAGTATTTT. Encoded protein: CASSPTRTSGSTDTQYF.

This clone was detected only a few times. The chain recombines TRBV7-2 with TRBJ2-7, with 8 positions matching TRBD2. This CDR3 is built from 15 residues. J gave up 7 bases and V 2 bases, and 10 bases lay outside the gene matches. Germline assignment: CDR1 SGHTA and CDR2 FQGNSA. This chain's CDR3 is CASSLTPGGPYEQYF. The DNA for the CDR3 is TGTGCCAGCAGCTTAACGCCGGGAGGGCCGTATGAGCAGTACTTC.

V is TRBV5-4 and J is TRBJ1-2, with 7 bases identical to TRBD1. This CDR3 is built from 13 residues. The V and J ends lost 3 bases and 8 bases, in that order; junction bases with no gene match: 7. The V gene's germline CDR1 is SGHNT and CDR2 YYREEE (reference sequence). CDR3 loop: CASSSLDRFGYTF. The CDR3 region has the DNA TGTGCCAGCAGCTCCTTGGACAGGTTCGGCTACACCTTC.

This CDR3 is CASTQRTGGSGANVLTF. The CDR3, as DNA: TGCGCCAGCACCCAGAGGACAGGGGGCTCTGGGGCCAACGTCCTGACTTTC. The V and J genes are TRBV5-1 and TRBJ2-6; 10 nucleotides line up with TRBD1. The germline CDR1 and CDR2 sequences are SGHRS and YFSETQ. V lost 6 bases to trimming and J lost 0 bases; unmatched junction nucleotides: 6. The CDR3 is made up of 17 amino acids.

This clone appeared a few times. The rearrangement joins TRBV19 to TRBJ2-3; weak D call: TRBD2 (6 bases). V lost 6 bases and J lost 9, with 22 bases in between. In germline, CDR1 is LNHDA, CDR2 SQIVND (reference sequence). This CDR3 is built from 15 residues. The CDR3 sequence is CASSSVGGAEETQYF. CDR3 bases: TGTGCCAGTAGCTCTGTGGGAGGTGCGGAGGAAACGCAGTATTTT.

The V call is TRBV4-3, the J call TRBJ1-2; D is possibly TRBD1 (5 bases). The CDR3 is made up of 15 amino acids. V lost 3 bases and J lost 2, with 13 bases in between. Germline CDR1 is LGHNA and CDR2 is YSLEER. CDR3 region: CASSQDPKGNYGYTF. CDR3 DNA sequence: TGCGCCAGCAGCCAGGACCCGAAGGGGAACTATGGCTACACCTTC.

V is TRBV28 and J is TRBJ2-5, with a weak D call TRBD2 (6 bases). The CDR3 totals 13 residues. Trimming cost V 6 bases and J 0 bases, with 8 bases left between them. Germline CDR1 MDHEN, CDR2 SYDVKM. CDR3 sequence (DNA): TGTGCCAGCAGCGGGGGACACCAAGAGACCCAGTACTTC. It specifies CASSGGHQETQYF.

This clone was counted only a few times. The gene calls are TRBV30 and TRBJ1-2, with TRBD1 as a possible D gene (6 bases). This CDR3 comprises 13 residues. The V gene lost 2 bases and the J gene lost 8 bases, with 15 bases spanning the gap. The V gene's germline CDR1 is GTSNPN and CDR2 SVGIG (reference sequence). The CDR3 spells CAWSWHRAGGYTF. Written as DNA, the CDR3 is TGTGCCTGGAGTTGGCACAGGGCTGGAGGCTACACCTTC.

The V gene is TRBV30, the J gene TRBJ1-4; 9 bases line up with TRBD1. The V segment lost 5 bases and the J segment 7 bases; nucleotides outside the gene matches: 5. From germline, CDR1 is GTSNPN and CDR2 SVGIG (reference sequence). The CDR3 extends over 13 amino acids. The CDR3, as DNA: TGTGCCTGGGCTAGGGACAGGGTTGAAAAACTGTTTTTT. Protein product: CAWARDRVEKLFF.

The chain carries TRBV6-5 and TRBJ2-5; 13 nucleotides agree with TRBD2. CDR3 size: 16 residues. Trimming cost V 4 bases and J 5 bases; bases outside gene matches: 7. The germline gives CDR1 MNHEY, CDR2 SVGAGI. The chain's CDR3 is CASSSTWTSGGETQYF. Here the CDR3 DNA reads TGTGCCAGCAGTTCCACTTGGACTAGCGGGGGCGAGACCCAGTACTTC.

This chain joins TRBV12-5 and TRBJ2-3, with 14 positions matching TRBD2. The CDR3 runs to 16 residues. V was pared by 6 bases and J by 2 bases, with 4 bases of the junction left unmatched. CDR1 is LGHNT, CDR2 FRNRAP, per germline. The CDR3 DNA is TGTGCTAGTGGCCTGGGACTAGCGGGGGACACAGATACGCAGTATTTT. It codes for CASGLGLAGDTDTQYF.

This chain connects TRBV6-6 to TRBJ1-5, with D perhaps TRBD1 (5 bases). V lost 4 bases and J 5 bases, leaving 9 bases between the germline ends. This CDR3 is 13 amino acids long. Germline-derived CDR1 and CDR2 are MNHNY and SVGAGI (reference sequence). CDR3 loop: CASSSGGYQPQHF. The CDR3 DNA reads TGTGCCAGCAGTTCCGGGGGTTATCAGCCCCAGCATTTT.

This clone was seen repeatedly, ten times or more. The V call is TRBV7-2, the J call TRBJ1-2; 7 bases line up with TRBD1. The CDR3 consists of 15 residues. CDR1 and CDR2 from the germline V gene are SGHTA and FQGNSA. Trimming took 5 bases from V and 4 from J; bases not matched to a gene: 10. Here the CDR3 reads CASSPTGVRGYGYTF. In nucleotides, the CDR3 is TGTGCCAGCAGCCCTACAGGGGTTAGGGGCTATGGCTACACCTTC.

The DNA of the CDR3 is TGTGCCAGCAGTCCCGGCGGGAGCAATCAGCCCCAGCATTTT. Residues: CASSPGGSNQPQHF. The rearrangement uses TRBV28 and TRBJ1-5; the D is unclear. The CDR3 contains 14 residues. V lost 5 bases and J lost 1, with 9 bases in between. The germline gives CDR1 MDHEN, CDR2 SYDVKM.

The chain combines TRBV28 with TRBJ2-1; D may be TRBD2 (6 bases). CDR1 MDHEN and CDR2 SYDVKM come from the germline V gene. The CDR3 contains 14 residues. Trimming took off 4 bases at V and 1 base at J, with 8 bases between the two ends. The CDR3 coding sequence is TGTGCCAGCAGTTCCGGGGGTTCCTACAATGAGCAGTTCTTC. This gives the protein CASSSGGSYNEQFF.

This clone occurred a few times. The CDR3 coding sequence is TGTGCCAGTATCAGGGACATCGATAGCAATCAGCCCCAGCATTTT. Translating gives CASIRDIDSNQPQHF. This chain connects TRBV19 to TRBJ1-5; D is perhaps TRBD1 (6 bases). Trimming removed 7 bases at V and 0 bases at J, with 13 bases between. This CDR3 is 15 amino acids long. Per the germline V gene, CDR1 is LNHDA and CDR2 is SQIVND (reference sequence).

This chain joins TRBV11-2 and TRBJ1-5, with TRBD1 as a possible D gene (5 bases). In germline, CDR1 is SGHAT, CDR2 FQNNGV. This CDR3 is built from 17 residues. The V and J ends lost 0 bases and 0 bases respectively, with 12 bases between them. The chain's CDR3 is CASSLDHKGNSNQPQHF. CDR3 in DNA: TGTGCCAGCAGCTTAGATCATAAGGGGAATAGCAATCAGCCCCAGCATTTT.

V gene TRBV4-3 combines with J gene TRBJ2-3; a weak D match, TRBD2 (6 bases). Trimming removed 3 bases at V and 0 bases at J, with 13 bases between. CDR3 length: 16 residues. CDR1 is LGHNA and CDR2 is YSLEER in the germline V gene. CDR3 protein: CASSQARGSSTDTQYF. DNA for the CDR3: TGCGCCAGCAGCCAGGCGCGGGGCTCTAGCACAGATACGCAGTATTTT.